This T cell receptor (beta chain) was captured by sequencing in a study of blood T cell repertoires in COVID-19. Germline assignment: CDR1 LNHNV and CDR2 YYDKDF (reference sequence). Trimming removed 0 bases from V and 1 base from J, with 9 bases in between. There are 15 residues in the CDR3. As handled by the study authors: It was from reference gene primer amplification that nucleated cell counts were estimated. The table came from immunoSEQ multiplex PCR; TCRdb's copy has only in-frame clones and leaves some out. V and J calls and clone size are copied from that table; D and trimming were computed from the DNA. The sample includes 110,000 or so clones, about four fifths of them seen just once.

V is TRBV15 and J is TRBJ1-2; D unresolved. The source is a woman aged 80 or over with acute or convalescent COVID-19. The specimen sequenced was peripheral blood. For the CDR3, the DNA is TGTGCCACCAGCAGAGAACGAGGGCTTAACTATGGCTACACCTTC. Translation gives CATSRERGLNYGYTF.